What follows is one T cell receptor beta chain and its context. The method was immunoSEQ multiplex PCR; TCRdb's version includes in-frame clones alone and lacks a portion of them. The data contain over 100,000 clones, more than 75% of them singletons. The germline V gene has CDR1 SGHTA and CDR2 FQGTGA. The CDR3 runs 14 residues. The ends lost 5 bases at V and 1 base at J; junction bases unmatched: 3. This record comes from a study of radiotherapy plus CTLA-4 blockade in lung cancer. This sequence joins TRBV7-3 and TRBJ1-1, with TRBD1 matching 8 bases. The sequenced sample was peripheral blood, obtained from a patient treated with radiotherapy plus ipilimumab. The receptor was isolated from a human donor with non-small cell lung cancer that progressed on radiotherapy plus ipilimumab. Some clones in this sample may be carry-over from other donors' samples. In nucleotides, the CDR3 is TGTGCCAGCAGCCAAGGACAGGGGAACACTGAAGCTTTCTTT. Encoded protein: CASSQGQGNTEAFF. The variable domain in full, with the rest retrieved from reference TRBV7-3 and TRBJ1-1, is GAGVSQTPSNKVTEKGKYVELRCDPISGHTALYWYRQSLGQGPEFLIYFQGTGAADDSGLPNDRFFAVRPEGSVSTLKIQRTERGDSAVYLCASSQGQGNTEAFFGQGTRLTVV.